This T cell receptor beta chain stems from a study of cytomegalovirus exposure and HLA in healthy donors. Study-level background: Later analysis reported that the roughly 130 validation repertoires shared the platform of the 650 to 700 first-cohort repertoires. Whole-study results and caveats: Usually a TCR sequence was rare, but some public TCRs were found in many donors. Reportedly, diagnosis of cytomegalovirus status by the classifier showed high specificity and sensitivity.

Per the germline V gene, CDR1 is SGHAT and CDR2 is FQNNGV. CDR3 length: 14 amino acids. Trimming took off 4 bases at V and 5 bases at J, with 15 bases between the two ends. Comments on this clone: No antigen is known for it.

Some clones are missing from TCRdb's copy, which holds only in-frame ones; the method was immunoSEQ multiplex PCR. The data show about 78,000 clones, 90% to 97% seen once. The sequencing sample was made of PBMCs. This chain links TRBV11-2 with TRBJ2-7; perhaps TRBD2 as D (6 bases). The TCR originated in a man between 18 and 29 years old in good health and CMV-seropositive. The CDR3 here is CASSSLTQRDEQYF. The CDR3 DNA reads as TGTGCCAGCAGCTCTTTGACGCAGCGGGACGAGCAGTACTTC.